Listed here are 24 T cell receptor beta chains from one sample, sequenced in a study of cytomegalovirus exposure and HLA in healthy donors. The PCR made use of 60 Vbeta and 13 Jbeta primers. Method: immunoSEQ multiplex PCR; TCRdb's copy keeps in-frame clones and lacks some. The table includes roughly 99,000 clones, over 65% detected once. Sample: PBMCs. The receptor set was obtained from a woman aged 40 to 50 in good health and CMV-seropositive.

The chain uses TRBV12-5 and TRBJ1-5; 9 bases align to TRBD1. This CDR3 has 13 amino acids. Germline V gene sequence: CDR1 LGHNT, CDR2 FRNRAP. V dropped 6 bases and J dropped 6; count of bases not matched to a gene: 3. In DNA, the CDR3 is TGTGCTAGTGGAACAGGGGGCGGTCAGCCCCAGCATTTT. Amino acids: CASGTGGGQPQHF.

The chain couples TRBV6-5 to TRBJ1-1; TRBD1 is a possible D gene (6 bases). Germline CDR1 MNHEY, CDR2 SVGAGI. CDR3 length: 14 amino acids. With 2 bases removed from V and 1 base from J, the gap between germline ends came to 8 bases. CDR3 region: CASSYGGWNTEAFF. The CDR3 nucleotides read TGTGCCAGCAGTTACGGGGGCTGGAACACTGAAGCTTTCTTT.

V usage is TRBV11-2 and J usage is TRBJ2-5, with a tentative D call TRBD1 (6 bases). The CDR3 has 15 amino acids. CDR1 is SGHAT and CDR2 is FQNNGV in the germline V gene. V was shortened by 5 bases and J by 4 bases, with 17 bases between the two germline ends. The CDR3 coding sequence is TGTGCCAGCAGCAAAGTAGGGGGATCGGGAGAGACCCAGTACTTC. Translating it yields CASSKVGGSGETQYF. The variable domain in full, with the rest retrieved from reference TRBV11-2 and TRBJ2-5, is EAGVAQSPRYKIIEKRQSVAFWCNPISGHATLYWYQQILGQGPKLLIQFQNNGVVDDSQLPKDRFSAERLKGVDSTLKIQPAKLEDSAVYLCASSKVGGSGETQYFGPGTRLLVL.

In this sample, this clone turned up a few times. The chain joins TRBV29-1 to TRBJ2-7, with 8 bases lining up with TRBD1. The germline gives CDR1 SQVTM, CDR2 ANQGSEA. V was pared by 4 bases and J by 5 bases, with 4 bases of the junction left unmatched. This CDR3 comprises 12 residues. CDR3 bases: TGCAGCGTTGGCCCGGACAGGGACGAGCAGTACTTC. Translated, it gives CSVGPDRDEQYF.

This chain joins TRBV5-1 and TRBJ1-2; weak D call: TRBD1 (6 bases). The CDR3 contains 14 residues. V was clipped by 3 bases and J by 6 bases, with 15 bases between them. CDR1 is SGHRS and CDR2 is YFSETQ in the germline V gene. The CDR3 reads CASSYIQGKNGYTF. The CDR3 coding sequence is TGCGCCAGCAGCTATATCCAGGGGAAGAATGGCTACACCTTC.

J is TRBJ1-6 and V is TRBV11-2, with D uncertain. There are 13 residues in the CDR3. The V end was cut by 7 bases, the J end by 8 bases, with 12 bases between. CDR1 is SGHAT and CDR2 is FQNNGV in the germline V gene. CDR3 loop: CASKREVDSPLHF. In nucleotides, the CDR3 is TGTGCCAGCAAACGGGAGGTAGATTCACCCCTCCACTTT.

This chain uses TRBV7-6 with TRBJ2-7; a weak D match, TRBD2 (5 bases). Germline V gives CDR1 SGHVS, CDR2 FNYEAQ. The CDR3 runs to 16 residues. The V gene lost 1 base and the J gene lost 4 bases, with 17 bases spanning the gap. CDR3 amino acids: CASSLGSGGSVYEQYF. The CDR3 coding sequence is TGTGCCAGCAGCTTAGGCTCAGGCGGGTCCGTTTACGAGCAGTACTTC.

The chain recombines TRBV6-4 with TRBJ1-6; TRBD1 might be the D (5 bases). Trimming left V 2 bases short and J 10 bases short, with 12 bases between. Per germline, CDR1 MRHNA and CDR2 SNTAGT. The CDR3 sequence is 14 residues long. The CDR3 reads CASSDGGGESPLHF. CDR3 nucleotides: TGTGCCAGCAGTGACGGCGGAGGGGAATCACCCCTCCACTTT.

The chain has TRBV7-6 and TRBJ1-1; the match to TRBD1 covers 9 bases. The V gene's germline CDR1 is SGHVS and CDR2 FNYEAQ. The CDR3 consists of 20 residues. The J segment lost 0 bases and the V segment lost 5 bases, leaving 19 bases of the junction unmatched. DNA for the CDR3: TGTGCCAGCAGCAACAAGCTACAGGGGGCAAGTCGGGACATGAACACTGAAGCTTTCTTT. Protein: CASSNKLQGASRDMNTEAFF. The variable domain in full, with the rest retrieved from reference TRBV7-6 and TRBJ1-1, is GAGVSQSPRYKVTKRGQDVALRCDPISGHVSLYWYRQALGQGPEFLTYFNYEAQQDKSGLPNDRFSAERPEGSISTLTIQRTEQRDSAMYRCASSNKLQGASRDMNTEAFFGQGTRLTVV.

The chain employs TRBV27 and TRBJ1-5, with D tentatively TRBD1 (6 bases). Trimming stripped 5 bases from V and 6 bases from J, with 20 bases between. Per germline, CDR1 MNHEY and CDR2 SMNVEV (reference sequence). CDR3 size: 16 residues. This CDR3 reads CASSPPRGGVAQPQHF. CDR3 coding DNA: TGTGCCAGCAGTCCCCCGCGGGGGGGCGTAGCTCAGCCCCAGCATTTT.

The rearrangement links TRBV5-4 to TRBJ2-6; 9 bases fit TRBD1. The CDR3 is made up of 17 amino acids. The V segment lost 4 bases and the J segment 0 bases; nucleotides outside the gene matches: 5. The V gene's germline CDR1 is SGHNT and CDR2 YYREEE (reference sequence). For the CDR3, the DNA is TGTGCCAGCAGCCCCGGGACAGGGCTCTCTGGGGCCAACGTCCTGACTTTC. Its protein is CASSPGTGLSGANVLTF. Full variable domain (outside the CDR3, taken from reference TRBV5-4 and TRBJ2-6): ETGVTQSPTHLIKTRGQQVTLRCSSQSGHNTVSWYQQALGQGPQFIFQYYREEENGRGNFPPRFSGLQFPNYSSELNVNALELDDSALYLCASSPGTGLSGANVLTFGAGSRLTVL.

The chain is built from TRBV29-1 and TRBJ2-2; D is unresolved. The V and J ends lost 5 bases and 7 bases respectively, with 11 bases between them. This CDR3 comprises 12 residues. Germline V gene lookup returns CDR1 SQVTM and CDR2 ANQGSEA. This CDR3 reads CSVSTLSGELFF. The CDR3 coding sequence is TGCAGCGTTTCCACTCTTAGCGGGGAGCTGTTTTTT.

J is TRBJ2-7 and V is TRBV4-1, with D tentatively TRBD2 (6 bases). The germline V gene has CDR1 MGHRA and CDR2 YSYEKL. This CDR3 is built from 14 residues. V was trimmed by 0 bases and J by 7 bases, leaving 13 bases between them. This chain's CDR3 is CASSQDLPAGEQYF. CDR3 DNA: TGCGCCAGCAGCCAAGATCTGCCGGCGGGAGAGCAGTACTTC.

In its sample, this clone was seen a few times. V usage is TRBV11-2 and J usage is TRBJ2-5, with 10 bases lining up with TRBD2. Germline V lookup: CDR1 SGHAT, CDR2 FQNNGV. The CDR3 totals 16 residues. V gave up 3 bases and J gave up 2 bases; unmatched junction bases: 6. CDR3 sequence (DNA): TGTGCCAGCAGCTTGAGAGTAGCGGGGGGACAAGAGACCCAGTACTTC. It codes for CASSLRVAGGQETQYF.

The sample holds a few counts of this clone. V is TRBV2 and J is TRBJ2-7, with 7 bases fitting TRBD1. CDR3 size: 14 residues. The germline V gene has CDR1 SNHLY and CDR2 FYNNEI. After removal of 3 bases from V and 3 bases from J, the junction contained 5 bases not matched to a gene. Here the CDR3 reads CASSEDRINYEQYF. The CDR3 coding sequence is TGTGCCAGCAGTGAGGACAGGATTAACTACGAGCAGTACTTC.

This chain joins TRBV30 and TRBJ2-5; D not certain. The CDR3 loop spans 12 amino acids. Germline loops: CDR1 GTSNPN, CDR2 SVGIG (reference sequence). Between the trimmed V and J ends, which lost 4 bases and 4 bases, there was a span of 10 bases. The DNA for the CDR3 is TGTGCCTGGACCTTAGCTTCAGAGACCCAGTACTTC. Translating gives CAWTLASETQYF.

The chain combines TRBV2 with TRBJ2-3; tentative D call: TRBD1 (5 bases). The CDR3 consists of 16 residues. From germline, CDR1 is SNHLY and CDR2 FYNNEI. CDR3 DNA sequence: TGTGCTAGGGAAGGGCTCGCAGGGCTCCGCACAGATACGCAGTATTTT. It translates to CAREGLAGLRTDTQYF. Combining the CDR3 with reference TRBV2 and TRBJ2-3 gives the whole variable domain EPEVTQTPSHQVTQMGQEVILRCVPISNHLYFYWYRQILGQKVEFLVSFYNNEISEKSEIFDDQFSVERPDGSNFTLKIRSTKLEDSAMYFCAREGLAGLRTDTQYFGPGTRLTVL.

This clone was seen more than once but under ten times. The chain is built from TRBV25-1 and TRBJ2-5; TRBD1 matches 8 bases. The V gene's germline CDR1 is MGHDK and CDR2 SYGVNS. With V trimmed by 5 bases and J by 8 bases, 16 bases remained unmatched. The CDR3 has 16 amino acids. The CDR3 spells CASSLTSGTGLRTQYF. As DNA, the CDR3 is TGTGCCAGCAGTCTTACCTCCGGGACAGGACTTAGAACCCAGTACTTC.

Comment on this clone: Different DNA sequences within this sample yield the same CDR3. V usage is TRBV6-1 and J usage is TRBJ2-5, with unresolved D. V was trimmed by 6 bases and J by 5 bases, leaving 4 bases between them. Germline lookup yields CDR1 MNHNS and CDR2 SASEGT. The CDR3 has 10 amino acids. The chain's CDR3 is CASSLETQYF. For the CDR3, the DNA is TGTGCCAGCAGCTTGGAGACCCAGTACTTC.

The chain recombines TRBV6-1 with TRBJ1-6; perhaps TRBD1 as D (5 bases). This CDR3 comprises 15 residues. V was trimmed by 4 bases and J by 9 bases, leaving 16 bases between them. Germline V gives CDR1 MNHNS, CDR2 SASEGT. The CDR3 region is CASSAGGELGSPLHF. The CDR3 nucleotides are TGTGCCAGCAGTGCCGGAGGGGAATTGGGTTCACCCCTCCACTTT.

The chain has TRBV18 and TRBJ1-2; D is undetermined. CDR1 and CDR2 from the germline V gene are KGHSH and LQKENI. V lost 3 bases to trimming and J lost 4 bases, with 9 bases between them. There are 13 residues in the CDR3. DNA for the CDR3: TGTGCCAGCTCACCTGCGGCTGGCTATGGCTACACCTTC. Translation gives CASSPAAGYGYTF.

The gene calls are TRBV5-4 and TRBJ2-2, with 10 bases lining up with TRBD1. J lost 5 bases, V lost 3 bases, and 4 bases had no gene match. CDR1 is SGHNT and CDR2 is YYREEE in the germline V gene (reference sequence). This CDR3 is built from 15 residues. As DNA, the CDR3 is TGTGCCAGCAGCTGGGGGACAGGGGAAACCGGGGAGCTGTTTTTT. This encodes CASSWGTGETGELFF.

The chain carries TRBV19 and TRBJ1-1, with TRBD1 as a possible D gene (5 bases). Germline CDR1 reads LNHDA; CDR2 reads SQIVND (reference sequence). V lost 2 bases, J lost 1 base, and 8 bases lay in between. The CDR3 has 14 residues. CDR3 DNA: TGTGCCAGTAGTATACGGGGGACGAACACTGAAGCTTTCTTT. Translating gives CASSIRGTNTEAFF.

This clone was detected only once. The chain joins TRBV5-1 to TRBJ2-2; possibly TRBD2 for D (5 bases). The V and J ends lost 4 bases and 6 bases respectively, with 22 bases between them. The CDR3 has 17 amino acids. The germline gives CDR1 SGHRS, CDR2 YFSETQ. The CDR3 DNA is TGCGCCAGCAGCGGAGGTAGTCTCGGGATTTCGGCCGGGGAGCTGTTTTTT. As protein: CASSGGSLGISAGELFF. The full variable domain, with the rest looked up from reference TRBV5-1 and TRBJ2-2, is KAGVTQTPRYLIKTRGQQVTLSCSPISGHRSVSWYQQTPGQGLQFLFEYFSETQRNKGNFPGRFSGRQFSNSRSEMNVSTLELGDSALYLCASSGGSLGISAGELFFGEGSRLTVL.